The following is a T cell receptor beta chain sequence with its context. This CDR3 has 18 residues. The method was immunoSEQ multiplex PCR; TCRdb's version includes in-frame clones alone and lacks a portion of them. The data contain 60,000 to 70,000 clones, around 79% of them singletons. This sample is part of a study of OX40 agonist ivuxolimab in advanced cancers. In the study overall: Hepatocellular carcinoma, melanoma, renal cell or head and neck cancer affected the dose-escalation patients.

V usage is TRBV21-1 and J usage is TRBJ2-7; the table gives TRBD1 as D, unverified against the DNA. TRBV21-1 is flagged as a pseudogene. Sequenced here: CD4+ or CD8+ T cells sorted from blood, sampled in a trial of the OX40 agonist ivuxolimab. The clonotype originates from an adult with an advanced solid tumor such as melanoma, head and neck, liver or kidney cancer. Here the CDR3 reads CASSNPKKDRVSSYEQYF. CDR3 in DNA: TGTGCCAGCAGCAACCCCAAGAAAGACAGGGTATCCTCCTACGAGCAGTACTTC.